Below, 31 T cell receptor beta chains from the same sample are listed, as sequenced in a study of shared T cell receptors in the human thymus. Assay: immunoSEQ multiplex PCR; the TCRdb copy retains only in-frame clones and omits some. This table has hundreds of thousands of clones, roughly 88% appearing once. The data also belong to a second study, concerning human thymus T cells.

Sample: thymocytes. Receptors originate from a girl under three years old with a congenital heart defect.

The chain carries TRBV2 and TRBJ2-2; a possible D gene is TRBD2 (6 bases). Trimming removed 4 bases from V and 5 bases from J, with 17 bases in between. Germline V CDR1 and CDR2: SNHLY, FYNNEI. CDR3 length equals 16 residues. CDR3 nucleotides: TGTGCCAGCAGTGGCACTCGGGACTCTCGGACCGGGGAGCTGTTTTTT. Translating it yields CASSGTRDSRTGELFF.

This clone appeared a few times. V is TRBV4-1 and J is TRBJ2-1; 7 bases are a match to TRBD2. CDR1 is MGHRA, CDR2 YSYEKL, per germline. J was trimmed by 6 bases and V by 4 bases; bases with no gene match: 27. The CDR3 sequence is 21 residues long. CDR3 protein: CASSRLNPGLPKGGAPNEQFF. The DNA for the CDR3 is TGCGCCAGCAGCCGCCTAAATCCGGGACTACCCAAAGGTGGAGCCCCCAATGAGCAGTTCTTC.

This clone has just a few counts. The CDR3 loop is CASGSVAGIRTDTQYF. The CDR3 region has the DNA TGTGCTAGTGGTTCAGTAGCGGGGATCCGCACAGATACGCAGTATTTT. The V call is TRBV12-5, the J call TRBJ2-3, with TRBD2 identical over 8 bases. V was pared by 4 bases and J by 1 base, with 7 bases of the junction left unmatched. Germline CDR1 LGHNT, CDR2 FRNRAP. This CDR3 has 16 amino acids.

This clone was counted between two and nine times. The V call is TRBV5-1, the J call TRBJ1-2; 7 positions agree with TRBD1. After removal of 8 bases from V and 5 bases from J, the junction contained 15 bases not matched to a gene. The CDR3 consists of 15 residues. Germline V gene lookup returns CDR1 SGHRS and CDR2 YFSETQ. This CDR3 reads CASGSGQTGRYGYTF. CDR3 nucleotides: TGCGCCAGTGGGTCCGGCCAGACAGGGAGATATGGCTACACCTTC.

The rearrangement uses TRBV5-1 and TRBJ2-6; maybe TRBD1 (5 bases). This CDR3 is built from 18 residues. The germline V gene has CDR1 SGHRS and CDR2 YFSETQ. V was pared by 1 base and J by 7 bases, with 21 bases between. The CDR3 nucleotides are TGCGCCAGCAGCTTGAGACCCAGGGAAAGGGTGGAAGCCAACGTCCTGACTTTC. Protein: CASSLRPRERVEANVLTF.

The chain combines TRBV7-2 with TRBJ2-6; tentatively, D is TRBD1 (5 bases). Germline assignment: CDR1 SGHTA and CDR2 FQGNSA. With 4 bases removed from V and 2 bases from J, the gap between germline ends came to 18 bases. This CDR3 is built from 18 residues. In DNA form, the CDR3 reads TGTGCCAGCAGCTCCTCCAGGCTAGTGGGGCCTGGGGCCAACGTCCTGACTTTC. The encoded protein is CASSSSRLVGPGANVLTF.

The chain employs TRBV6-5 and TRBJ1-4, with D tentatively TRBD1 (6 bases). This CDR3 has 15 residues. CDR1 is MNHEY, CDR2 SVGAGI, per germline. Trimming pared 10 bases from V and 8 bases from J, leaving 23 bases between. CDR3 DNA sequence: TGTGCCACCCGTTCTGTGTCCGGCAGGGGCGAAAAACTGTTTTTT. It codes for CATRSVSGRGEKLFF.

The rearrangement joins TRBV6-6 to TRBJ1-5, with 9 nucleotides matching TRBD1. V gave up 11 bases and J gave up 1 base; unmatched junction bases: 3. The length of the CDR3 is 13 residues. CDR1 and CDR2 from the germline V gene are MNHNY and SVGAGI (reference sequence). The CDR3 DNA reads as TGTGCCGTACAGGGGGCGAGCAATCAGCCCCAGCATTTT. Translating gives CAVQGASNQPQHF.

The chain uses TRBV27 and TRBJ1-1; the D gene is possibly TRBD1 (5 bases). The V and J ends lost 2 bases and 4 bases respectively, with 17 bases between them. Germline V gene lookup returns CDR1 MNHEY and CDR2 SMNVEV (reference sequence). There are 16 residues in the CDR3. The CDR3 loop is CASSLRTRAGLTEAFF. The CDR3 DNA follows: TGTGCCAGCAGTTTACGCACGCGGGCGGGGCTCACTGAAGCTTTCTTT.

The chain has TRBV2 and TRBJ2-1, with TRBD2 matching over 7 bases. V lost 7 bases, J lost 8 bases, and 20 bases stayed unmatched. Germline V gene sequence: CDR1 SNHLY, CDR2 FYNNEI. This CDR3 is built from 17 residues. The DNA for the CDR3 is TGTGCCAGCATAGCTTCGGCGGGGGTGACTGGGGTGGATGAGCAGTTCTTC. Translated, it gives CASIASAGVTGVDEQFF.

V and J are TRBV15 and TRBJ2-2; D is ambiguous. Germline V lookup: CDR1 LNHNV, CDR2 YYDKDF (reference sequence). Trimming stripped 0 bases from V and 4 bases from J, with 3 bases between. The CDR3 covers 13 residues. The CDR3 nucleotides read TGTGCCACCAGCAGAGATCTCACCGGGGAGCTGTTTTTT. The encoded protein is CATSRDLTGELFF.

The chain recombines TRBV27 with TRBJ2-5; 8 nucleotides align to TRBD2. Germline assignment: CDR1 MNHEY and CDR2 SMNVEV (reference sequence). V lost 2 bases, J lost 1 base, and 3 bases stayed unmatched. The CDR3 extends over 15 amino acids. Here the CDR3 reads CASSLRGGPQETQYF. Written as DNA, the CDR3 is TGTGCCAGCAGTTTACGGGGGGGACCCCAAGAGACCCAGTACTTC.

The chain links TRBV12-5 to TRBJ1-2; D may be TRBD1 (6 bases). The length of the CDR3 is 13 residues. The germline gives CDR1 LGHNT, CDR2 FRNRAP. The V end lost 6 bases, the J end lost 8 bases, and 16 bases lay between the germline ends. Here the CDR3 DNA reads TGTGCTAGTGGAACACAGGGCGCCAAAGGCTACACCTTC. This gives the protein CASGTQGAKGYTF.

About this clone: At the DNA level, this CDR3 is encoded by other sequences in the same sample as well. This sequence joins TRBV27 and TRBJ1-2; TRBD1 is a possible D gene (6 bases). V dropped 0 bases and J dropped 7 bases, with 9 bases sitting between them. This CDR3 comprises 13 residues. Germline CDR1 is MNHEY and CDR2 is SMNVEV (reference sequence). The CDR3 DNA sequence: TGTGCCAGCAGTTTATCGGGAGGGGGTGGCTACACCTTC. Amino acids: CASSLSGGGGYTF.

The V call is TRBV28, the J call TRBJ1-5, with a weak D call TRBD1 (5 bases). Germline CDR1 reads MDHEN; CDR2 reads SYDVKM. The CDR3 runs to 18 residues. V lost 3 bases to trimming and J lost 2 bases, with 20 bases between them. CDR3 protein: CASSFPSLRVGGNQPQHF. The CDR3 DNA follows: TGTGCCAGCAGTTTCCCCTCCCTCCGCGTAGGGGGCAATCAGCCCCAGCATTTT.

The CDR3 reads CASPPIKGQPNTEAFF. CDR3 nucleotides: TGTGCCAGCCCACCCATTAAGGGACAGCCGAACACTGAAGCTTTCTTT. The V and J genes are TRBV11-2 and TRBJ1-1; 7 positions match TRBD1. CDR1 and CDR2 (germline): SGHAT, FQNNGV. The CDR3 loop spans 16 amino acids. Trimming removed 8 bases from V and 1 base from J; junction bases left unmatched: 13.

The chain carries TRBV7-6 and TRBJ2-5; perhaps TRBD1 as D (5 bases). The CDR3 sequence is 13 residues long. The V end was cut by 5 bases, the J end by 2 bases, with 9 bases between. CDR1 and CDR2 from the germline V gene are SGHVS and FNYEAQ. CDR3 bases: TGTGCCAGCAGCGCGGACACTCAAGAGACCCAGTACTTC. Amino acids: CASSADTQETQYF.

The CDR3 loop reads CASSPETGYGGTIYF. DNA of the CDR3: TGCGCCAGCAGCCCGGAGACAGGGTACGGCGGCACCATATATTTT. V usage is TRBV5-1 and J usage is TRBJ1-3; TRBD1 agrees at 7 bases. Germline trimming cut 4 bases from V and 9 bases from J; bases unmatched to any gene: 13. This CDR3 is 15 amino acids long. CDR1 is SGHRS and CDR2 is YFSETQ in the germline V gene.

CDR3: CASSLGLSRSFSYEQYF. CDR3 nucleotides: TGCGCCAGCAGCTTGGGGTTGAGCAGGTCTTTCTCCTACGAGCAGTACTTC. The chain joins TRBV5-1 to TRBJ2-7; D gene unclear. The CDR3 has 17 amino acids. Germline loops: CDR1 SGHRS, CDR2 YFSETQ. V was cut by 0 bases and J by 0 bases, with 16 bases left in between.

The chain links TRBV7-2 to TRBJ2-5; 15 positions agree with TRBD2. The CDR3 consists of 16 residues. Germline CDR1 is SGHTA and CDR2 is FQGNSA. V lost 4 bases to trimming and J lost 4 bases; unmatched junction nucleotides: 4. In DNA, the CDR3 is TGTGCCAGCAGCTCCGGACTAGCGGGGGGGCGAGAGACCCAGTACTTC. As protein: CASSSGLAGGRETQYF.

This chain uses TRBV4-1 with TRBJ1-1, with TRBD1 identical over 10 bases. V was clipped by 0 bases and J by 1 base; unmatched bases: 8. This CDR3 region has 18 residues. Germline loops: CDR1 MGHRA, CDR2 YSYEKL. CDR3 bases: TGCGCCAGCAGCCAAGATCCCCGACAGGGGGCTAGGAACACTGAAGCTTTCTTT. This gives the protein CASSQDPRQGARNTEAFF.

The chain uses TRBV2 and TRBJ2-7; 7 nucleotides align to TRBD1. Germline CDR1 SNHLY, CDR2 FYNNEI. The trim removed 10 bases at V and 1 base at J, leaving 16 bases unmatched. The CDR3 is 16 amino acids. CDR3 bases: TGTGCCACTCGATCACAAGGGACAGAAAAATCCTACGAGCAGTACTTC. It encodes CATRSQGTEKSYEQYF.

J is TRBJ2-7 and V is TRBV7-9, with D perhaps TRBD1 (6 bases). Trimming shortened V by 4 bases and J by 0 bases, and 10 bases separated the two germline ends. Germline V lookup: CDR1 SEHNR, CDR2 FQNEAQ (reference sequence). The CDR3 has 14 residues. The CDR3 region is CASSSTGSSYEQYF. CDR3 nucleotide sequence: TGTGCCAGCAGCTCAACAGGGTCCTCCTACGAGCAGTACTTC. The full variable domain, in which reference TRBV7-9 and TRBJ2-7 provide the parts outside the CDR3, is DTGVSQNPRHKITKRGQNVTFRCDPISEHNRLYWYRQTLGQGPEFLTYFQNEAQLEKSRLLSDRFSAERPKGSFSTLEIQRTEQGDSAMYLCASSSTGSSYEQYFGPGTRLTVT.

J is TRBJ1-4 and V is TRBV9; D possibly corresponds to TRBD1 (6 bases). The germline gives CDR1 SGDLS, CDR2 YYNGEE. The V gene lost 2 bases and the J gene lost 8 bases, with 16 bases spanning the gap. This CDR3 region has 15 residues. CDR3 sequence: CASSVTLGGQEKLFF. In DNA form, the CDR3 reads TGTGCCAGCAGCGTGACTTTGGGGGGGCAAGAAAAACTGTTTTTT.

The chain is built from TRBV19 and TRBJ1-2, with D possibly being TRBD1 (5 bases). Germline CDR1 and CDR2: LNHDA and SQIVND (reference sequence). V lost 10 bases, J lost 11 bases, and 20 bases lay in between. The CDR3 runs to 12 residues. The CDR3 loop is CATLGAGPGYTF. CDR3 DNA: TGTGCCACCCTTGGGGCAGGTCCTGGTTACACCTTC.

The rearrangement uses TRBV6-1 and TRBJ1-1; TRBD1 matches at 8 bases. Per the germline V gene, CDR1 is MNHNS and CDR2 is SASEGT. This CDR3 spans 15 amino acids. The trim removed 3 bases at V and 9 bases at J, leaving 12 bases unmatched. CDR3 loop: CASSDPDRGGHQAFF. The CDR3 region has the DNA TGTGCCAGCAGTGACCCAGACAGGGGAGGTCATCAAGCTTTCTTT.

The genes are TRBV10-3 and TRBJ1-2; tentative D call: TRBD1 (5 bases). Germline V lookup: CDR1 ENHRY, CDR2 SYGVKD. The CDR3 consists of 13 residues. V shed 10 bases and J shed 1 base, with 13 bases lying between them. This chain's CDR3 is CATPGLGNYGYTF. CDR3 nucleotides: TGTGCCACCCCAGGGTTAGGTAACTATGGCTACACCTTC.

The chain joins TRBV4-1 to TRBJ2-1, with 13 bases lining up with TRBD2. V was clipped by 2 bases and J by 4 bases; unmatched bases: 5. The CDR3 has 17 residues. Germline V lookup: CDR1 MGHRA, CDR2 YSYEKL. The CDR3 reads CASSQRRLAGGYNEQFF. The CDR3 region has the DNA TGCGCCAGCAGCCAAAGGCGACTAGCGGGGGGTTACAATGAGCAGTTCTTC.

The sample holds one count of this clone. The J gene is TRBJ1-2, the V gene TRBV5-5, with a weak D call TRBD1 (6 bases). Germline-derived CDR1 and CDR2 are SGHKS and YYEKEE (reference sequence). The CDR3 is made up of 13 amino acids. The ends were cut back, 2 bases at V and 8 bases at J, with 13 bases in the middle. The CDR3 coding sequence is TGTGCCAGCAGCTTAGTCCACAGGGACGGCTACACCTTC. Encoded protein: CASSLVHRDGYTF.

V and J are TRBV5-4 and TRBJ2-1; perhaps TRBD2 as D (5 bases). This CDR3 is built from 15 residues. Between the trimmed V and J ends, which lost 1 base and 1 base, there was a span of 9 bases. Germline loops: CDR1 SGHNT, CDR2 YYREEE (reference sequence). The CDR3 bases are TGTGCCAGCAGCTTGCGGGATTTATCCTACAATGAGCAGTTCTTC. Protein product: CASSLRDLSYNEQFF. Variable domain in full (rest from reference TRBV5-4 and TRBJ2-1): ETGVTQSPTHLIKTRGQQVTLRCSSQSGHNTVSWYQQALGQGPQFIFQYYREEENGRGNFPPRFSGLQFPNYSSELNVNALELDDSALYLCASSLRDLSYNEQFFGPGTRLTVL.

The V and J genes are TRBV6-1 and TRBJ1-4; D remains ambiguous. CDR1 and CDR2 (germline): MNHNS, SASEGT. The length of the CDR3 is 14 residues. The V end was cut by 6 bases, the J end by 8 bases, with 16 bases between. The CDR3 sequence: CASRTGVFKEKLFF. The CDR3 region has the DNA TGTGCCAGCAGGACGGGAGTTTTCAAGGAAAAACTGTTTTTT.